This TCR beta chain is from a study of blood T cell repertoires in COVID-19 (dated by TCRdb to about 2020). Notes on the research overall: Collaborator samples came from the United States, Italy and Spain and covered acute and convalescent phases of COVID-19. HLA class I and class II types, where available, came from metadata supplied by the sample provider rather than from assay-based typing. The repertoires were released in a freely available public database intended as a resource for research on the immune response to SARS-CoV-2. The prospective study material was composed of cDNA or gDNA derived from T cells, B-cell-depleted T cells, or PBMCs. Deeply sampled blood TCRbeta repertoires from subjects exposed to, actively infected with, or recovered from COVID-19 were included in the dataset. The samples were drawn from the first 160 participants of the ongoing ImmuneRACE study and from over 950 subjects provided by 6 global collaborators. A de-identified subject ID, COVID-19 status, age in years and sex were almost always included in the sample metadata.

The CDR3 numbers 14 residues from cysteine through phenylalanine. Only the CDR3 part of the read is kept: 42 bases, read in frame from the first base. CDR1 and CDR2, looked up from the germline V gene, are SGHTS and YDEGEE. Trimming at the junction amounts to 0 bases on V and 6 bases on J, and the germline ends lie 10 bases apart. Of note for this clone: Its antigen remains unidentified. Base qualities are not provided; no much larger clone lies one nucleotide away.

TCRbeta CDR3 regions were amplified from genomic DNA using the immunoSEQ Assay, a bias-controlled multiplex PCR. On the authors' methods: The number of nucleated cells in each sample was estimated by amplification of reference gene primers within the assay. To quantify the absolute abundance of each unique TCRbeta CDR3 rearrangement, sequence reads were collapsed and filtered. For each sample, productive Simpson clonality was calculated as the square root of Simpson's diversity index over productive rearrangements. Imported from immuneACCESS, the table was reduced by TCRdb to in-frame sequences with V and J called. These copies leave out some clones; in studies compared against another copy, an unresolved V gene accounts for under half, and the cause of the remainder is not known. V and J calls plus clone size are reproduced from that table; the DNA served to infer D and trimming. Here the sample has about 250,000 clones; roughly 87% occur a single time. The ten largest clones add up to around 3% of the sample.

The collaborating institutions used their own protocols to collect whole blood in K2EDTA tubes. Collaborator samples were shipped for TCRbeta analysis as frozen whole blood, isolated PBMCs, or DNA extracted from either sample type. Results and caveats for the whole study, not just this receptor: Clinical and demographic metadata were provided uncurated, with the amount varying by source and participant.

The rearranged chain carries TRBV5-8 and TRBJ2-1, with an unclear D gene assignment. The material sequenced was peripheral blood. This receptor was taken from a man younger than 30 with active or convalescent COVID-19. The DNA sequence reads TGTGCCAGCAGCTTGGGAGGTCGGAGCAATGAGCAGTTCTTC. It translates to CASSLGGRSNEQFF.